These T cell receptor beta chains were read from a single sample in a study of neurological immune-mediated disorders. TCRdb re-called the 5' RACE reads with MiXCR, one entry per CDR3 protein. The sample contains around 32,000 distinct CDR3 sequences, 9.5% to 13% of which appear only once. The source material was PBMCs. These receptors were obtained from a woman in her sixties or seventies in good health. CDR3s include the opening cysteine and the closing phenylalanine or tryptophan.

v_call: TRBV25-1; j_call: TRBJ1-1; cdr3_aa: CASSDSGNLPEAFF
v_call: TRBV7-9; j_call: TRBJ1-5; cdr3_aa: CASSPGQGAIGNQPQHF
v_call: TRBV11-2; j_call: TRBJ2-2; cdr3_aa: CASSPQGWGGELFF
v_call: TRBV28; j_call: TRBJ1-1; cdr3_aa: CASSPPWPNTEAFF
v_call: TRBV7-2; j_call: TRBJ2-3; cdr3_aa: CASSLVGSGGRGTDTQYF
v_call: TRBV6-6; j_call: TRBJ2-5; cdr3_aa: CASGGASETQYF
v_call: TRBV5-1; j_call: TRBJ2-1; cdr3_aa: CASSGDYWGEQFF
v_call: TRBV3-1; j_call: TRBJ2-5; cdr3_aa: CASSQEGLAFGETQYF
v_call: TRBV7-6; j_call: TRBJ1-5; cdr3_aa: CAGSPHAGLGKPQNF
v_call: TRBV4-2; j_call: TRBJ1-1; cdr3_aa: CASSQGGFNTEAFF
v_call: TRBV5-1; j_call: TRBJ2-7; cdr3_aa: CASSVTTGTRSYEQYF
v_call: TRBV3-1; j_call: TRBJ2-3; cdr3_aa: CASSPEVARVDTQYF
v_call: TRBV29-1; j_call: TRBJ2-2; cdr3_aa: CSVVERGGDTGELFF
v_call: TRBV7-2; j_call: TRBJ2-1; cdr3_aa: CASSLSATSGASSYNEQFF
v_call: TRBV20-1; j_call: TRBJ2-1; cdr3_aa: CSARDRVGPGYNEQFF